The 9 T cell receptor beta chains given below trace back to one sample, sequenced in a study of blood T cells in healthy people across ages. With a J-beta primer mix and a sample-barcoded 5' primer, a second PCR ran roughly 6 to 12 cycles. TCRdb re-analysed the 5' RACE reads in MiXCR, keeping a single row per CDR3 protein. The table shows about 900,000 distinct CDR3 sequences, with around 46% occurring only once. The sequencing sample was made of blood. These TCRs come from a man aged 25 to 45 in good health.

The chain joins TRBV29-1 to TRBJ2-7; D is perhaps TRBD1 or TRBD2 (5 bases each). The V gene's germline CDR1 is SQVTM and CDR2 ANQGSEA. The CDR3 has 13 residues. V gave up 4 bases and J gave up 3 bases, with 13 bases separating them. DNA of the CDR3: TGCAGCGTTGGCGTAGGGGAGATCTACGAGCAGTACTTC. Residues: CSVGVGEIYEQYF.

This clonotype was recorded a few times. The rearrangement links TRBV9 to TRBJ2-3, with D possibly called TRBD1 or TRBD2 (5 bases each). The CDR3 has 15 residues. Per germline, CDR1 SGDLS and CDR2 YYNGEE. The V end lost 0 bases, the J end lost 4 bases, and 12 bases lay between the germline ends. The CDR3 bases are TGTGCCAGCAGCGTAGCCTCCCTGGGACCAGATACGCAGTATTTT. Its protein product is CASSVASLGPDTQYF.

This clonotype came up many times. The chain recombines TRBV12-3 or TRBV12-4 with TRBJ2-5; 11 bases are shared with TRBD2. The CDR3 sequence is 15 residues long. The V and J ends lost 5 bases and 5 bases, in that order; junction bases with no gene match: 7. The CDR3 is CASSSSSGGVETQYF. DNA for the CDR3: TGTGCCAGCAGTAGTAGTAGCGGGGGGGTGGAGACCCAGTACTTC.

This chain links TRBV29-1 with TRBJ2-1, with TRBD1 as a possible D gene (5 bases). This CDR3 comprises 12 residues. Germline CDR1 is SQVTM and CDR2 is ANQGSEA. Trimming removed 6 bases at V and 9 bases at J, with 15 bases between. DNA of the CDR3: TGCAGCGTAATTTGGCGAAGGGGTGAGCAGTTCTTC. Its translation: CSVIWRRGEQFF.

This clonotype was seen a handful of times. The chain employs TRBV28 and TRBJ2-7; 10 positions agree with TRBD2. The J call may be incorrect, as the DNA end agrees better with TRBJ2-5. The CDR3 runs to 14 residues. The V gene's germline CDR1 is MDHEN and CDR2 SYDVKM. CDR3 nucleotide sequence: TGTGCCAGCAGTTTATGGACTAGCGGGGAGACCCAGTACTTC. This sequence encodes CASSLWTSGETQYF.

In its sample, this clonotype was seen a few times. The chain combines TRBV12-3 or TRBV12-4 with TRBJ1-2, with D tentatively TRBD1 (5 bases). CDR3 size: 13 residues. V was shortened by 7 bases and J by 7 bases, with 16 bases between the two germline ends. CDR3 DNA: TGTGCCAGCACCCGGAGACAGAACCTTGGCTACACCTTC. Amino acids: CASTRRQNLGYTF.

The chain combines TRBV11-2 with TRBJ1-6; no clear D gene. CDR1 is SGHAT, CDR2 FQNNGV, per germline. The CDR3 sequence is 13 residues long. Trimming left V 6 bases short and J 6 bases short, with 9 bases between. The CDR3 region is CASRGAPNSPLHF. In DNA, the CDR3 is TGTGCCAGCAGGGGTGCCCCTAATTCACCCCTCCACTTT.

The CDR3 DNA reads as TGTGCCACCAGCCCCGGACAGGGTGCGAACGAGCAGTACTTC. This codes for CATSPGQGANEQYF. This chain joins TRBV24-1 and TRBJ2-7; TRBD1 matches 8 bases. This CDR3 contains 14 residues. V lost 7 bases to trimming and J lost 5 bases; unmatched junction nucleotides: 9. Germline V gene data show CDR1 as KGHDR and CDR2 as SFDVKD.

The rearrangement uses TRBV28 and TRBJ2-4; weak D call: TRBD1 (5 bases). The germline V and J ends were trimmed by 5 bases and 7 bases, with 12 bases remaining between them. Germline V lookup: CDR1 MDHEN, CDR2 SYDVKM. The CDR3 sequence is 13 residues long. The DNA of the CDR3 is TGTGCCAGCAGTCCTCAGGGCCCCAACATTCAGTACTTC. It translates to CASSPQGPNIQYF.